These T cell receptor beta chains were read from a single sample in a study of shared clonotypes between healthy human individuals. Using immunoSEQ multiplex PCR, the repertoire was profiled, and TCRdb retains in-frame clones only, with some absent. The sample yields 800,000 to 1,200,000 clones, around 82% seen once. The sample was memory CD4+ T cells from PBMCs. Every receptor here comes from a man between 18 and 35 years old in good health. Some clones in this sample may be carry-over from other donors' samples. Both conserved end residues are part of each CDR3. Fields, in order: V gene, J gene, CDR3 protein.

>TRBV7-9|TRBJ1-5
CASRGQPNQPQHF
>TRBV7-8|TRBJ2-7
CASSLGLGGAYEQYF
>TRBV9|TRBJ2-6
CASSARGDPGANVLTF
>TRBV21-1|TRBJ1-5
CASSIRSVSGVRNQPQHF
>TRBV5-4|TRBJ1-2
CASSLSSGQGYGYTF
>TRBV11-2|TRBJ2-5
CASSLTALVETQYF
>TRBV28|TRBJ1-2
CASFGTSFNYGYTF
>TRBV10-3|TRBJ2-1
CAIGERQGTYNEQFF
>TRBV6-1|TRBJ2-7
CASSEGAGGSYEQYF
>TRBV29-1|TRBJ1-5
CSVVGQGFNQPQHF
>TRBV6-5|TRBJ1-1
CASRAMRGHTEAFF
>TRBV7-7|TRBJ2-6
CASSFPGAELANPSGANVLTF
>TRBV2|TRBJ2-7
CASSEMGGEQYF
>TRBV6-5|TRBJ1-2
CASSPSSYGGYTF
>TRBV4-1|TRBJ2-7
CASSQELANYYEQYF
>TRBV5-4|TRBJ1-2
CASSLGGSSNYGYTF
>TRBV27|TRBJ2-3
CASSLYSSGRARDTQYF
>TRBV30|TRBJ2-7
CAWTTSWAGEEQYF